This T cell receptor (beta chain) was found in a study of blood T cell repertoires in COVID-19. Overall study: Researchers got acute and convalescent COVID-19 samples from the United States, Italy and Spain. The analysed material was cDNA or gDNA that came from T cells, B-cell-depleted T cells, or PBMCs.

Germline lookup yields CDR1 SNHLY and CDR2 FYNNEI. The CDR3 totals 15 residues. Losses at the gene ends were 5 bases for V and 4 bases for J; bases not matched to a gene: 7. Under the authors' procedure: Estimation of nucleated cell counts relied on the amplification of reference gene primers. The assay was immunoSEQ multiplex PCR, and TCRdb's table has in-frame clones only and misses some. That table gives V, J and clone size, and the DNA gave D and trimming. The sample lists 130,000 to 150,000 clones, about 85% occurring once. This chain links TRBV2 with TRBJ1-5, with 8 positions matching TRBD1. The receptor comes from a woman in her seventies with COVID-19, enrolled during active disease. The sequenced sample consisted of peripheral blood. The CDR3: CASSFGQGGNQPQHF. The CDR3 DNA reads TGTGCCAGCAGTTTTGGACAGGGTGGAAATCAGCCCCAGCATTTT.